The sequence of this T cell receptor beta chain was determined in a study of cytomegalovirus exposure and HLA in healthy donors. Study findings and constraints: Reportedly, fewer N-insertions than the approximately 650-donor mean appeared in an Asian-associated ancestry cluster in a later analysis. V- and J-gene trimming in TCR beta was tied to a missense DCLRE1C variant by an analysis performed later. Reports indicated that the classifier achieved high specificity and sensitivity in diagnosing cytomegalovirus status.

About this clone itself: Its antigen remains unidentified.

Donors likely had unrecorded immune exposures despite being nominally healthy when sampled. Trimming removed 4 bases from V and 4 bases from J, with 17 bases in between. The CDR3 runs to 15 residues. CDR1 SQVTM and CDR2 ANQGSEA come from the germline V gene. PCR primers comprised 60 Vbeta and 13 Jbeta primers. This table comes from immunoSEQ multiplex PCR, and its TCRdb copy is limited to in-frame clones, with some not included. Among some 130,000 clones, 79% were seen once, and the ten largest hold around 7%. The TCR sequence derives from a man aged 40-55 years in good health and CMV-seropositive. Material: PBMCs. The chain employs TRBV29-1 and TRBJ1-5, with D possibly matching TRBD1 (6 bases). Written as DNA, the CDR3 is TGCAGCGTTGTGCAGGGGCTAAGTGGGAATCAGCCCCAGCATTTT. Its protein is CSVVQGLSGNQPQHF.